The next 22 T cell receptor beta chains were all read from a single sample in a study of cytomegalovirus exposure and HLA in healthy donors. Both 60 Vbeta primers and 13 Jbeta primers went into the PCR. Some clones are missing from TCRdb's copy, which holds only in-frame ones; the method was immunoSEQ multiplex PCR. The sample shows 190,000 or so clones, roughly four fifths of them seen only once. The sequencing input was PBMCs. The receptors here all came from a man in his fifties in good health and CMV-seronegative.

This chain uses TRBV7-2 with TRBJ2-1; 8 bases map to TRBD2. The CDR3 has 13 amino acids. J was trimmed by 12 bases and V by 2 bases; bases with no gene match: 6. The V gene's germline CDR1 is SGHTA and CDR2 FQGNSA. CDR3 bases: TGTGCCAGCAGCTTACTTAGCGGGACGGTGCAGTTCTTC. The encoded protein is CASSLLSGTVQFF. Based on the CDR3 plus reference TRBV7-2 and TRBJ2-1, the full variable domain is GAGVSQSPSNKVTEKGKDVELRCDPISGHTALYWYRQSLGQGLEFLIYFQGNSAPDKSGLPSDRFSAERTGGSVSTLTIQRTQQEDSAVYLCASSLLSGTVQFFGPGTRLTVL.

This sequence joins TRBV14 and TRBJ2-2; the D is unclear. This CDR3 comprises 13 residues. V lost 2 bases to trimming and J lost 6 bases, with 7 bases between them. CDR1 SGHDN and CDR2 FVKESK come from the germline V gene. Here the CDR3 DNA reads TGTGCCAGCAGCCAATCTATGGCCGGGGAGCTGTTTTTT. Amino acid sequence: CASSQSMAGELFF.

V gene TRBV19 combines with J gene TRBJ2-1, with 7 bases lining up with TRBD2. The V gene end was trimmed by 8 bases and the J gene end by 3 bases; junction bases not matched to a gene: 1. The CDR3 is made up of 12 amino acids. Germline loops: CDR1 LNHDA, CDR2 SQIVND (reference sequence). CDR3: CASRDYYNEQFF. The CDR3 DNA reads TGTGCCAGTCGGGACTACTACAATGAGCAGTTCTTC.

J is TRBJ1-3 and V is TRBV11-3; no firm D call. The V and J ends lost 5 bases and 8 bases respectively, with 22 bases between them. The V gene's germline CDR1 is SGHNT and CDR2 YENEEA. The CDR3 has 16 amino acids. The chain's CDR3 is CASSLVSPNCQDTIYF. CDR3 nucleotides: TGTGCCAGCAGCCTTGTTAGTCCTAACTGCCAGGACACCATATATTTT.

The chain is built from TRBV4-2 and TRBJ1-1, with no clear D. The CDR3 has 14 amino acids. Germline values: CDR1 LGHNA, CDR2 YNFKEQ. The V and J ends lost 0 bases and 1 base respectively, with 6 bases between them. CDR3 loop: CASSQEGGNTEAFF. Written as DNA, the CDR3 is TGTGCCAGCAGCCAAGAGGGAGGGAACACTGAAGCTTTCTTT.

The chain employs TRBV5-1 and TRBJ2-1; 9 nucleotides match TRBD2. Looked up from germline, CDR1 is SGHRS and CDR2 is YFSETQ. The ends lost 9 bases at V and 0 bases at J; junction bases unmatched: 7. This CDR3 contains 15 residues. CDR3 sequence reads: CATRLAAHSYNEQFF. CDR3 in DNA: TGCGCCACCCGACTAGCGGCCCACTCCTACAATGAGCAGTTCTTC.

The chain uses TRBV19 and TRBJ1-1; D is possibly TRBD1 (5 bases). V was clipped by 4 bases and J by 11 bases, with 17 bases between them. CDR1 LNHDA and CDR2 SQIVND come from the germline V gene (reference sequence). The length of the CDR3 is 13 residues. CDR3 loop: CASSTSGPRGAFF. CDR3 coding DNA: TGTGCCAGTAGTACTTCAGGGCCTCGGGGGGCTTTCTTT.

The DNA for the CDR3 is TGTGCCAGCAGCCTGGACGGGGTAGTCCTACGCGAGCAGTACTTC. This translates into CASSLDGVVLREQYF. The J gene is TRBJ2-5, the V gene TRBV7-9; the D gene is possibly TRBD2 (5 bases). TRBJ2-7 explains the end of the DNA better; the J call may be wrong. The CDR3 has 15 residues. Germline V gene data show CDR1 as SEHNR and CDR2 as FQNEAQ (reference sequence).

The rearrangement joins TRBV7-9 to TRBJ2-5, with TRBD2 as a possible D gene (6 bases). CDR1 is SEHNR and CDR2 is FQNEAQ in the germline V gene (reference sequence). CDR3 length equals 16 residues. The V and J ends lost 3 bases and 1 base respectively, with 15 bases between them. The CDR3 here is CASSLVAGLPQETQYF. For the CDR3, the DNA is TGTGCCAGCAGCTTGGTGGCGGGACTGCCCCAAGAGACCCAGTACTTC.

This chain uses TRBV7-9 with TRBJ2-3, with a possible D match to TRBD1 (6 bases). Germline loops: CDR1 SEHNR, CDR2 FQNEAQ (reference sequence). Trimming left V 1 base short and J 5 bases short, with 16 bases between. The CDR3 loop spans 16 amino acids. The CDR3 bases are TGTGCCAGCAGCTTAGTGGATCCGACAGGCAAAGATACGCAGTATTTT. This gives the protein CASSLVDPTGKDTQYF.

The chain employs TRBV11-2 and TRBJ2-5; 7 positions agree with TRBD1. There are 14 residues in the CDR3. CDR1 and CDR2 from the germline V gene are SGHAT and FQNNGV. V lost 0 bases and J lost 7; bases outside the gene matches: 5. CDR3 in amino acids: CASSLDRGQRTQYF. The CDR3, as DNA: TGTGCCAGCAGCTTAGATCGGGGACAGAGGACCCAGTACTTC.

The V and J genes are TRBV18 and TRBJ2-7; 8 bases align to TRBD1. This CDR3 contains 15 residues. Trimming cost V 4 bases and J 4 bases; bases outside gene matches: 9. Germline V CDR1 and CDR2: KGHSH, LQKENI. As DNA, the CDR3 is TGTGCCAGCTCACTGGGCGGGACAGGAGTTTACGAGCAGTACTTC. Its protein is CASSLGGTGVYEQYF. Full variable domain (rest looked up from reference TRBV18 and TRBJ2-7): NAGVMQNPRHLVRRRGQEARLRCSPMKGHSHVYWYRQLPEEGLKFMVYLQKENIIDESGMPKERFSAEFPKEGPSILRIQQVVRGDSAAYFCASSLGGTGVYEQYFGPGTRLTVT.

V usage is TRBV5-8 and J usage is TRBJ2-7; 9 bases are a match to TRBD2. CDR3 length: 15 amino acids. The germline gives CDR1 SGHTS, CDR2 YDEGEE. J was trimmed by 0 bases and V by 4 bases; bases with no gene match: 5. In DNA form, the CDR3 reads TGTGCCAGCAGCGTAGCGGGAGCCACCTCCTACGAGCAGTACTTC. This sequence encodes CASSVAGATSYEQYF.

V usage is TRBV10-3 and J usage is TRBJ2-2, with TRBD2 matching 8 bases. CDR3 size: 16 residues. V dropped 3 bases and J dropped 7; count of bases not matched to a gene: 10. CDR1 is ENHRY, CDR2 SYGVKD, per germline. The CDR3, as DNA: TGTGCCATCAGTGATAGGACTAGCAGAATCAGCGGGGAGCTGTTTTTT. Amino acids: CAISDRTSRISGELFF.

V usage is TRBV7-2 and J usage is TRBJ2-3; possibly TRBD2 for D (6 bases). Germline CDR1 and CDR2: SGHTA and FQGNSA. Trimming left V 4 bases short and J 6 bases short, with 8 bases between. This CDR3 has 12 amino acids. CDR3 in DNA: TGTGCCAGCAGCTACCTAGCGGATACGCAGTATTTT. Translated, it gives CASSYLADTQYF.

This clone turned up a few times. The CDR3 here is CASSLAGTANTEAFF. CDR3 bases: TGTGCCAGCTCATTGGCCGGGACAGCGAACACTGAAGCTTTCTTT. The rearrangement links TRBV18 to TRBJ1-1; TRBD1 aligns across 7 bases. Germline trimming cut 5 bases from V and 1 base from J; bases unmatched to any gene: 7. The CDR3 length is 15 residues. Germline V lookup: CDR1 KGHSH, CDR2 LQKENI.

This clone was found once. The chain combines TRBV6-6 with TRBJ1-3; no clear D. Germline V gives CDR1 MNHNY, CDR2 SVGAGI (reference sequence). V lost 3 bases and J 2 bases, leaving 8 bases between the germline ends. This CDR3 is 14 amino acids long. The CDR3 coding sequence is TGTGCCAGCAGTTATGGGGAGACTGGAAACACCATATATTTT. It codes for CASSYGETGNTIYF.

CDR3 residues: CASRPHGPGAYEQYF. As DNA, the CDR3 is TGTGCCAGCAGACCCCATGGTCCCGGGGCCTACGAGCAGTACTTC. The chain has TRBV28 and TRBJ2-7; D is perhaps TRBD2 (5 bases). Germline assignment: CDR1 MDHEN and CDR2 SYDVKM. V lost 6 bases and J lost 2, with 17 bases in between. The CDR3 covers 15 residues. The whole variable domain, remainder taken from reference TRBV28 and TRBJ2-7, is DVKVTQSSRYLVKRTGEKVFLECVQDMDHENMFWYRQDPGLGLRLIYFSYDVKMKEKGDIPEGYSVSREKKERFSLILESASTNQTSMYLCASRPHGPGAYEQYFGPGTRLTVT.

This chain joins TRBV21-1 and TRBJ2-7; the D segment call TRBD1 is taken from the table without a DNA check. TRBV21-1 is annotated as a pseudogene. This CDR3 is built from 12 residues. This CDR3 reads CARGQGRNEQYF. The CDR3 DNA reads TGTGCCAGGGGACAGGGCAGGAACGAGCAGTACTTC.

The chain combines TRBV18 with TRBJ2-7, with D perhaps TRBD1 (5 bases). V shed 3 bases and J shed 3 bases, with 12 bases lying between them. CDR1 is KGHSH, CDR2 LQKENI, per germline. The CDR3 is 14 amino acids. The CDR3 spells CASSPVTADYEQYF. In DNA form, the CDR3 reads TGTGCCAGCTCACCCGTGACAGCCGACTACGAGCAGTACTTC.

V is TRBV7-2 and J is TRBJ2-7, with a possible D match to TRBD1 (6 bases). The CDR3 is made up of 15 amino acids. Germline V gives CDR1 SGHTA, CDR2 FQGNSA. Between the trimmed V and J ends, which lost 5 bases and 4 bases, there was a span of 18 bases. CDR3 amino acids: CASSQSVQGWYEQYF. The CDR3 DNA sequence: TGTGCCAGCAGCCAAAGCGTACAGGGTTGGTACGAGCAGTACTTC.

The chain combines TRBV19 with TRBJ2-1, with 9 bases that match TRBD1. The V gene's germline CDR1 is LNHDA and CDR2 SQIVND (reference sequence). This CDR3 is 15 amino acids long. J lost 3 bases, V lost 10 bases, and 10 bases had no gene match. This CDR3 is CATRGATGGYNEQFF. CDR3 DNA: TGTGCCACGAGGGGGGCGACAGGGGGCTACAATGAGCAGTTCTTC. Supplemented by reference TRBV19 and TRBJ2-1, the full variable domain reads DGGITQSPKYLFRKEGQNVTLSCEQNLNHDAMYWYRQDPGQGLRLIYYSQIVNDFQKGDIAEGYSVSREKKESFPLTVTSAQKNPTAFYLCATRGATGGYNEQFFGPGTRLTVL.